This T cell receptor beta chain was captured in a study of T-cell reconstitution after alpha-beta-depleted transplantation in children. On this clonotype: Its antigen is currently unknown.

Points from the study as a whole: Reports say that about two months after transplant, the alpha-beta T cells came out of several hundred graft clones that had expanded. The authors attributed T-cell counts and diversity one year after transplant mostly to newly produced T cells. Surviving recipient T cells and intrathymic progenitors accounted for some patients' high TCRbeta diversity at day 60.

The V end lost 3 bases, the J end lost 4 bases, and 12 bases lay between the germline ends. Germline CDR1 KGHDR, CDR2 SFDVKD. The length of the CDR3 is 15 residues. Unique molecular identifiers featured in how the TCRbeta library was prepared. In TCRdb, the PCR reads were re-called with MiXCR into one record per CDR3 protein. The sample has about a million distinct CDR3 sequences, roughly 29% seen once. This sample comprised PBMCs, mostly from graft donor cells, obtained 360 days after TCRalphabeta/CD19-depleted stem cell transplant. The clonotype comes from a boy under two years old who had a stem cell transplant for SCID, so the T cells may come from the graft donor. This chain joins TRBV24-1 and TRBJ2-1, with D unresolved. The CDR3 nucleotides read TGTGCCACCAGTGATCCCCGGACGGATTACAATGAGCAGTTCTTC. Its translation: CATSDPRTDYNEQFF.